A selection of T cell receptor beta chains follows, all from one sample in a study of blood T cell repertoires in COVID-19. Clones were sequenced by immunoSEQ multiplex PCR, and TCRdb holds only the in-frame ones, with some missing. In the table there are tens of thousands of clones, just under 85% of which are singletons. Specimen: peripheral blood. The receptors shown here come from a man in his 60s with acute or convalescent COVID-19. Each CDR3 is given with its conserved first and last residue. The D gene is left open where the match is weak. Expanded clones are given a class, and other clones once, few, many or no size at all.

TRBJ1-2 | - | TRBV10-2 | few | CASSELQGYGYTF | TGCGCCAGCAGTGAGCTCCAGGGGTATGGCTACACCTTC
TRBJ1-1 | - | TRBV29-1 | - | CSVAQSTEAFF | TGCAGCGTTGCCCAGTCCACTGAAGCTTTCTTT
TRBJ1-6 | - | TRBV6-1 | - | CASSEPGQHNSPLHF | TGTGCCAGCAGTGAACCCGGACAGCATAATTCACCCCTCCACTTT
TRBJ1-5 | TRBD1 | TRBV6-1 | - | CASSDGQGRLQPQHF | TGTGCCAGCAGTGACGGACAGGGAAGACTTCAGCCCCAGCATTTT
TRBJ1-4 | - | TRBV2 | once | CASTRGVEEKLFF | TGTGCCAGCACCCGGGGGGTAGAAGAAAAACTGTTTTTT
TRBJ2-3 | TRBD2 | TRBV27 | - | CASSPGLAGVYLGDTQYF | TGTGCCAGCAGTCCAGGACTAGCGGGGGTATACCTCGGGGATACGCAGTATTTT
TRBJ2-5 | TRBD1 | TRBV5-4 | - | CASTRDRGETQYF | TGTGCCAGCACCCGGGACAGGGGTGAGACCCAGTACTTC
TRBJ2-7 | TRBD1 | TRBV18 | - | CASSPGTGAYEQYF | TGTGCCAGCTCACCAGGGACAGGGGCCTACGAGCAGTACTTC
TRBJ1-4 | - | TRBV4-1 | - | CASSTVTANEKLFF | TGCGCCAGCAGCACCGTAACGGCTAATGAAAAACTGTTTTTT
TRBJ2-7 | TRBD1 | TRBV27 | - | CASSLGQGVHEQYF | TGTGCCAGCAGTTTGGGTCAGGGGGTGCACGAGCAGTACTTC
TRBJ1-5 | - | TRBV9 | - | CASSVSGTRGQPQHF | TGTGCCAGCAGCGTAAGTGGGACACGAGGTCAGCCCCAGCATTTT
TRBJ2-5 | - | TRBV6-6 | - | CASSGQSQETQYF | TGTGCCAGCAGTGGACAGTCCCAAGAGACCCAGTACTTC
TRBJ1-5 | - | TRBV6-5 | - | CASSYSGRVDQPQHF | TGTGCCAGCAGTTACTCGGGCAGGGTTGATCAGCCCCAGCATTTT
TRBJ1-1 | TRBD1 | TRBV7-3 | - | CASRRDRVTTEAFF | TGTGCCAGCAGACGGGACAGGGTGACCACTGAAGCTTTCTTT
TRBJ2-2 | TRBD2 | TRBV5-1 | - | CASTFRDYYPRGELFF | TGCGCCAGCACTTTCCGGGACTACTATCCCCGCGGGGAGCTGTTTTTT
TRBJ2-5 | TRBD2 | TRBV7-2 | - | CASSARWGGDETQYF | TGTGCCAGCAGCGCCCGCTGGGGGGGGGATGAGACCCAGTACTTC
TRBJ1-2 | - | TRBV5-6 | once | CASSLAVYGYTF | TGTGCCAGCAGCTTGGCAGTCTATGGCTACACCTTC
TRBJ2-3 | - | TRBV5-1 | once | CASSSSTGVTTDTQYF | TGCGCCAGCAGCTCGTCGACAGGTGTTACTACAGATACGCAGTATTTT
TRBJ2-1 | - | TRBV6-6 | - | CASKTGSGEQFF | TGTGCCAGTAAGACAGGTTCGGGCGAGCAGTTCTTC
TRBJ2-2 | TRBD2 | TRBV19 | - | CASSPSGSPGNTGELFF | TGTGCCAGTAGTCCTAGCGGCTCCCCAGGGAACACCGGGGAGCTGTTTTTT
TRBJ2-4 | - | TRBV18 | - | CASSPPPGPAKNIQYF | TGTGCCAGCTCACCACCACCGGGTCCAGCCAAAAACATTCAGTACTTC
TRBJ2-5 | - | TRBV9 | - | CASSSQETQYF | TGTGCCAGCAGCTCGCAAGAGACCCAGTACTTC